This T cell receptor (beta chain) was identified during a study of T cells in Graves' hyperthyroidism and ophthalmopathy. Germline loops: CDR1 DFQATT, CDR2 SNEGSKA (reference sequence). With 3 bases clipped from V and 5 bases from J, the junction kept 5 bases outside the gene matches. This CDR3 has 14 residues. TCR beta CDR3 regions were amplified from RNA transcripts. During a first-round RT-PCR of the TCR CDR3, the HTBI primer set was used. TCRdb reanalysed the multiplex PCR reads using MiXCR and keeps one entry per CDR3 protein. The sample shows about 510,000 distinct CDR3 sequences, over 45% of them seen only once.

The chain uses TRBV20-1 and TRBJ1-5; 9 nucleotides line up with TRBD1. This receptor was identified in an adult woman with Graves' disease, either hyperthyroidism or ophthalmopathy (not recorded which). The specimen sequenced was peripheral blood or thyroid tissue (not recorded which). In DNA form, the CDR3 reads TGCAGTGCTAGGATGAACAGGGGGCATCAGCCCCAGCATTTT. The encoded protein is CSARMNRGHQPQHF.